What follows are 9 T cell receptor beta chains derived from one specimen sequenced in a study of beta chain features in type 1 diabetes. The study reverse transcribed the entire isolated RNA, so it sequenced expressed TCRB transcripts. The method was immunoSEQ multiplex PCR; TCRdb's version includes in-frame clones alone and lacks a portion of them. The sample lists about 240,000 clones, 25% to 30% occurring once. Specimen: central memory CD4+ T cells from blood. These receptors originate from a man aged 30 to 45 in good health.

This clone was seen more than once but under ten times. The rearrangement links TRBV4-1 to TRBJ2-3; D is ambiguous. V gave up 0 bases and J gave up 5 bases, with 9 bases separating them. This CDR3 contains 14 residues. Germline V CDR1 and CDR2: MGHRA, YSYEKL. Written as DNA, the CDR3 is TGCGCCAGCAGCCAAGAGAGAGGAAGAGATACGCAGTATTTT. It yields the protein CASSQERGRDTQYF.

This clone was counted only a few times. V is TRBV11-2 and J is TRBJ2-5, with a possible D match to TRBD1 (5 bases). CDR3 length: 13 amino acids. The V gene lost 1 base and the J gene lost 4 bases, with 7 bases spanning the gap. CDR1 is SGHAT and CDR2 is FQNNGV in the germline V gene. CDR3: CASSLGGAETQYF. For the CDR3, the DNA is TGTGCCAGCAGCTTAGGGGGCGCAGAGACCCAGTACTTC.

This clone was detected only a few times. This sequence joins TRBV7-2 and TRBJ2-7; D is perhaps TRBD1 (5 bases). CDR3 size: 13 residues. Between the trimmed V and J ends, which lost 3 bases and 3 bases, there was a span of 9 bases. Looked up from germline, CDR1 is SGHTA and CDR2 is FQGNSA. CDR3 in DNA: TGTGCCAGCAGCTTTGGCAGGGTCTACGAGCAGTACTTC. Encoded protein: CASSFGRVYEQYF.

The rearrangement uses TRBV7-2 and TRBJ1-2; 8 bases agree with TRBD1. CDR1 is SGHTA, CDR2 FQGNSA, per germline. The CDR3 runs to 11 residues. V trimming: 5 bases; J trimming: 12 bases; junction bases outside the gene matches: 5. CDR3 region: CASSTDRDHTF. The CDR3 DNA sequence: TGTGCCAGCAGCACGGACAGGGACCACACCTTC.

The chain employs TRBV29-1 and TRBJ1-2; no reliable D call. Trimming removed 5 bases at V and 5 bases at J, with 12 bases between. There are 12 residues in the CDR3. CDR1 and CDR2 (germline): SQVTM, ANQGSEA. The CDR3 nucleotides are TGCAGCGTTAGGACGGTATTTTATGGCTACACCTTC. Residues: CSVRTVFYGYTF.

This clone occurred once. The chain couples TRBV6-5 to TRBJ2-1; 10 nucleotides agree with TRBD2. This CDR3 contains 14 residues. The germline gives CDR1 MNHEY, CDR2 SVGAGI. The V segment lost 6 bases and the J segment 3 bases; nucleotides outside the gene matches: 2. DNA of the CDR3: TGTGCCAGCAGACCTAGCGGGGGCTACAATGAGCAGTTCTTC. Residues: CASRPSGGYNEQFF.

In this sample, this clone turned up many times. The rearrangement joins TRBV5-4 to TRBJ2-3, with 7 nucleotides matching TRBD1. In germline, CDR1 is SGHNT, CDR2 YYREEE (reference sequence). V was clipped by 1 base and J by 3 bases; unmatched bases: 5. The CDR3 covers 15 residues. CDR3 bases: TGTGCCAGCAGCTTGAAGACAGGGCAAACAGATACGCAGTATTTT. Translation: CASSLKTGQTDTQYF.

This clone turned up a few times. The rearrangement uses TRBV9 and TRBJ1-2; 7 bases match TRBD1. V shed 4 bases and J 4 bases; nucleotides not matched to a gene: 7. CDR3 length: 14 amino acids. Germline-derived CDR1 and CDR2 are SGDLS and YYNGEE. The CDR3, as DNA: TGTGCCAGCAGCAAGACGGGACAGCCCTATGGCTACACCTTC. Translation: CASSKTGQPYGYTF.

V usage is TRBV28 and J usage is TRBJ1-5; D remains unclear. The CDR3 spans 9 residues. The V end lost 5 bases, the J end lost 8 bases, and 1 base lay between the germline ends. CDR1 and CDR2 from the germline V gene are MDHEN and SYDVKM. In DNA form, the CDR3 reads TGTGCCAGCAGTGAGCCCCAGCATTTT. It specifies CASSEPQHF.